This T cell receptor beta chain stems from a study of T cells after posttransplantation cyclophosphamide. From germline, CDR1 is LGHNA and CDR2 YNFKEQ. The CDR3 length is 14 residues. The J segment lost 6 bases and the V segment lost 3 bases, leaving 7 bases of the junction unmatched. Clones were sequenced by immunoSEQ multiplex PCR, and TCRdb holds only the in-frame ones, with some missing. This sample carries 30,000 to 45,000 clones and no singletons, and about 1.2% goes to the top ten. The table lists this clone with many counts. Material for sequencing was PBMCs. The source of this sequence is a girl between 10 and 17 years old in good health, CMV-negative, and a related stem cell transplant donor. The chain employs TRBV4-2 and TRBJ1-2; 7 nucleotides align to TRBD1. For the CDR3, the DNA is TGTGCCAGCAGCCAGTCGACAGGGATCGATGGCTACACCTTC. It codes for CASSQSTGIDGYTF.